This T cell receptor (beta chain) originates from a study of T-cell memory formation after mild COVID-19. Germline CDR1 and CDR2: MNHEY and SVGEGT. The length of the CDR3 is 12 residues. V lost 5 bases and J 7 bases, leaving 10 bases between the germline ends. In this sample, this clonotype turned up a few times. Antigen unknown. Study-wide findings and caveats: A second wave of clones peaked on day 37, and their SARS-CoV-2 specificity went unconfirmed. Contracting clones from day 15 to 85 had balanced CD4/CD8; later expanders favoured CD4+.

Barcoded TCR alpha and TCR beta cDNA libraries with UMIs came from 5'RACE using constant-segment primers. Using its own MiXCR run on the 5' RACE reads, TCRdb lists one record per CDR3 protein. The sample contains about 350,000 distinct CDR3 sequences, roughly an eighth of which appear only once. Material for sequencing was PBMCs or a T cell subset sorted from them (not recorded which). The chain uses TRBV6-2 or TRBV6-3 and TRBJ2-3; TRBD1 might be the D (5 bases). The receptor was derived from a man between 18 and 29 years old who had mild COVID-19 (a few samples of this study predate the infection). Cell type and time point are not known. CDR3 amino acids: CASSVKGHTQYF. CDR3 in DNA: TGTGCCAGCAGTGTAAAGGGGCATACGCAGTATTTT.